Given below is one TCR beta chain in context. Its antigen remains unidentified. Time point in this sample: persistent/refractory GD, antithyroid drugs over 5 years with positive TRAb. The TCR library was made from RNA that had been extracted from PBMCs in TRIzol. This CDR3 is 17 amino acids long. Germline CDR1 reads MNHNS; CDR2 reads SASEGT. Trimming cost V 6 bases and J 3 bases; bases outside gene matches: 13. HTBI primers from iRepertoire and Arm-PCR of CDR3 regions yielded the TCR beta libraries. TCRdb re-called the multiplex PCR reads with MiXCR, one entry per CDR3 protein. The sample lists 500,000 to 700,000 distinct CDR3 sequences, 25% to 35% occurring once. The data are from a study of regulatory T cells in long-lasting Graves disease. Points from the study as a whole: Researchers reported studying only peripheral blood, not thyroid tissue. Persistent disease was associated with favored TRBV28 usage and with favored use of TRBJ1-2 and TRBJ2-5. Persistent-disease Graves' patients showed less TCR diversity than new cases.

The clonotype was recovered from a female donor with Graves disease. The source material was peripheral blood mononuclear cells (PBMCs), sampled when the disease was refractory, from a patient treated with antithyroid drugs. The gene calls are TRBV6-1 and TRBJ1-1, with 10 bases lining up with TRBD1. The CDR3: CASSTMGTGVWDTEAFF. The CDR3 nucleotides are TGTGCCAGCAGCACGATGGGGACAGGGGTTTGGGACACTGAAGCTTTCTTT.